This T cell receptor beta chain was documented in a study of T cells in Graves' hyperthyroidism and ophthalmopathy. Study results and caveats: Separating ophthalmopathy from stable hyperthyroidism was achieved by a 13 V-J model.

Researchers amplified the TCR beta CDR3 regions from RNA transcripts. The HTBI set primed first-round TCR CDR3 RT-PCR. TCRdb fed the multiplex PCR reads into MiXCR, producing one record per CDR3 protein. The data show hundreds of thousands of distinct CDR3 sequences, approximately 40% seen once. Per germline, CDR1 DFQATT and CDR2 SNEGSKA (reference sequence). Trimming removed 3 bases at V and 8 bases at J, with 28 bases between. The CDR3 is 18 residues long. Of note for this clonotype: The antigen is unknown.

J is TRBJ1-4 and V is TRBV20-1; D call uncertain. The sequenced material came from blood. The TCR was taken from a woman between 40 and 50 years old with Graves' hyperthyroidism. The CDR3 nucleotides are TGCAGTGCTAGGCGCCCGACAAGAGATAGGGTTGTGGAGGAAAAACTGTTTTTT. Protein product: CSARRPTRDRVVEEKLFF.